Described below is a single TCR beta chain sequence and its context. Its cognate antigen has yet to be identified. No much larger clone is present one base from it, and per-base qualities are unavailable. Instrument on record: Illumina HiSeq 1500. The public reads were reprocessed in TCRdb via fastp at Q25 and MiXCR, keeping in-frame beta chains. Each entry is one CDR3 protein sequence, shown with its most common DNA and genes. The sample table shows hundreds of thousands of distinct CDR3 sequences, and 30% to 35% are seen once. About 18% of the sample lies in the top ten. The data derive from a study of T cell repertoires in cytomegalovirus infection (dated by TCRdb to 2018 to 2020). About the investigation overall: Recently identified HLA-C-restricted CMV epitopes, whose presentation resists viral immunomodulation, were targeted by peptide stimulations together with well-studied HLA-B-restricted epitopes. Donor HLA type was relevant to the analysis, as public TCR beta signatures indicated carriage of CMV infection together with the matching HLA type.

Overall study outcomes, separate from this receptor: The ex vivo response was dominated by HLA-C-restricted CMV-specific TCR beta clonotypes, which also provided the single most frequent clonotype in two of eight donors. In both this cohort and an independent cohort of under 450 donors, the cumulative frequency of public TCR beta family members distinguished carriers of CMV infection plus the relevant HLA type.

Taken with the paper, the label for treatment or condition translates to: in vitro stimulation with specific CMV peptide epitopes to enrich CMV-specific T cells. From V the trimming removes 6 bases and from J it removes 7 bases, while the gene matches leave 17 bases of the junction unaccounted for. The CDR3 runs 17 residues from the cysteine to the phenylalanine. Solely the CDR3 DNA is kept, with 51 bases framed from the first base. The germline V gene sets CDR1 to SGHVS and CDR2 to FQNEAQ. The rearranged chain carries TRBV7-8 and TRBJ2-3; TRBD1 matches 9 bases in the middle. The sequencing used cultured PBMCs, collected from culture after CMV antigen stimulation. The TCR sequence derives from a human donor in good health (CMV status not recorded). Some clones in this sample may be carry-over from other donors' samples. The CDR3 has the sequence CASRSKRVRDRENTQYF. The DNA sequence is TGTGCCAGCAGATCAAAGCGGGTCCGGGACAGGGAAAATACGCAGTATTTT.